This is a list of T cell receptor beta chains from one sample in a study of blood T cell repertoires in COVID-19. Here immunoSEQ multiplex PCR was the method, and the copy in TCRdb shows in-frame clones only, minus some. The table includes some 250,000 clones, approximately 83% detected once. Sequenced sample: peripheral blood. These receptors all stem from a man younger than 45 who had recovered from COVID-19. Each CDR3 is given with its conserved first and last residue. A D gene is named only where the DNA matches it firmly. Where a row states a size, it is once, few, many or the class of an expanded clone; other rows omit it.

abundance: many; v_gene: TRBV28; d_gene: TRBD1; j_gene: TRBJ1-2; CDR3nt: TGTGCCATTGACTCGACAGGGACGGGCTATGGCTACACCTTC; CDR3aa: CAIDSTGTGYGYTF
abundance: .; v_gene: TRBV10-3; d_gene: TRBD2; j_gene: TRBJ2-3; CDR3nt: TGTGCCATCAGTGTGTTTAGCGGGGGGGCCGAAGATACGCAGTATTTT; CDR3aa: CAISVFSGGAEDTQYF
abundance: .; v_gene: TRBV2; d_gene: .; j_gene: TRBJ1-3; CDR3nt: TGTGCCAGCAGCACAGGGTTGGGAAACACCATATATTTT; CDR3aa: CASSTGLGNTIYF
abundance: few; v_gene: TRBV6-5; d_gene: .; j_gene: TRBJ1-1; CDR3nt: TGTGCCAGCAGCCTGGACAGGAACACTGAAGCTTTCTTT; CDR3aa: CASSLDRNTEAFF
abundance: .; v_gene: TRBV6-1; d_gene: .; j_gene: TRBJ1-5; CDR3nt: TGTGCCAGCAGTGAAGACTTGGACAACAATCAGCCCCAGCATTTT; CDR3aa: CASSEDLDNNQPQHF
abundance: .; v_gene: TRBV28; d_gene: TRBD1; j_gene: TRBJ1-5; CDR3nt: TGTGCCAGCAGGCCGACAGGGGTACAATCAGAGACCCAGCATTTT; CDR3aa: CASRPTGVQSETQHF
abundance: .; v_gene: TRBV10-2; d_gene: .; j_gene: TRBJ2-5; CDR3nt: TGCGCCAGCAGTGAGATGCCACTCGAGGAGACCCAGTACTTC; CDR3aa: CASSEMPLEETQYF
abundance: .; v_gene: TRBV24-1; d_gene: .; j_gene: TRBJ2-5; CDR3nt: TGTGCCACCAGTGCGGACAACCAAGAGACCCAGTACTTC; CDR3aa: CATSADNQETQYF
abundance: .; v_gene: TRBV2; d_gene: TRBD1; j_gene: TRBJ1-2; CDR3nt: TGTGCCAGCAGCGGACAGGGGTTCACCTATGGCTACACCTTC; CDR3aa: CASSGQGFTYGYTF
abundance: .; v_gene: TRBV7-9; d_gene: .; j_gene: TRBJ2-5; CDR3nt: TGTGCCAGCAGCTACCCTTCGGGGGTCGAAAAGACCCAGTACTTC; CDR3aa: CASSYPSGVEKTQYF
abundance: .; v_gene: TRBV4-2; d_gene: .; j_gene: TRBJ2-1; CDR3nt: TGTGCCAGCAGCCCCCCTTTGTTTTCCTCCTACAATGAGCAGTTCTTC; CDR3aa: CASSPPLFSSYNEQFF
abundance: .; v_gene: TRBV4-2; d_gene: .; j_gene: TRBJ2-6; CDR3nt: TGTGCCAGCAGCCAAGCGGCAGAGGTAGAAGGGGCCAACGTCCTGACTTTC; CDR3aa: CASSQAAEVEGANVLTF
abundance: few; v_gene: TRBV7-9; d_gene: TRBD2; j_gene: TRBJ2-1; CDR3nt: TGTGCCAGCAGACCTAAGCGGGGCGGGAATGAGCAGTTCTTC; CDR3aa: CASRPKRGGNEQFF
abundance: once; v_gene: TRBV2; d_gene: TRBD1; j_gene: TRBJ1-5; CDR3nt: TGTGCCAGCAGACAGGGGGCGACGGACAATCAGCCCCAGCATTTT; CDR3aa: CASRQGATDNQPQHF
abundance: few; v_gene: TRBV6-4; d_gene: .; j_gene: TRBJ1-6; CDR3nt: TGTGCCACCGCGGGAGGGGAGGAAAATTCACCCCTCCACTTT; CDR3aa: CATAGGEENSPLHF
abundance: .; v_gene: TRBV19; d_gene: .; j_gene: TRBJ2-3; CDR3nt: TGTGCCACAAAGCGGAGCACTAGCACAGATACGCAGTATTTT; CDR3aa: CATKRSTSTDTQYF
abundance: .; v_gene: TRBV4-1; d_gene: .; j_gene: TRBJ1-2; CDR3nt: TGCGCCAGCACCGCGGGCGGGGGTTTGGGATATGGCTACACCTTC; CDR3aa: CASTAGGGLGYGYTF
abundance: .; v_gene: TRBV10-3; d_gene: .; j_gene: TRBJ1-1; CDR3nt: TGTGCCATCACCTTAGACAGGAACACTGAAGCTTTCTTT; CDR3aa: CAITLDRNTEAFF
abundance: .; v_gene: TRBV27; d_gene: TRBD1; j_gene: TRBJ1-1; CDR3nt: TGTGCCAGCAGTCCGCGACAGGGCTCGAACACTGAAGCTTTCTTT; CDR3aa: CASSPRQGSNTEAFF
abundance: .; v_gene: TRBV24-1; d_gene: .; j_gene: TRBJ1-1; CDR3nt: TGTGCCACCAGTGATTCCGGGGTCAACACTGAAGCTTTCTTT; CDR3aa: CATSDSGVNTEAFF
abundance: .; v_gene: TRBV27; d_gene: .; j_gene: TRBJ2-7; CDR3nt: TGTGCCAGCAGTTACTCGGCTAGCGCCGACGAGCAGTACTTC; CDR3aa: CASSYSASADEQYF
abundance: .; v_gene: TRBV28; d_gene: TRBD2; j_gene: TRBJ2-5; CDR3nt: TGTGCCAGCAGAGTTAGCGGGGGCCAAGAGACCCAGTACTTC; CDR3aa: CASRVSGGQETQYF
abundance: .; v_gene: TRBV9; d_gene: .; j_gene: TRBJ1-2; CDR3nt: TGTGCCAGCAGCGTAGACGGCTATGGCTACACCTTC; CDR3aa: CASSVDGYGYTF
abundance: .; v_gene: TRBV9; d_gene: .; j_gene: TRBJ2-6; CDR3nt: TGTGCCAGCAGCGGGACCGGTCGGGGAAGCTCTGGGGCCAACGTCCTGACTTTC; CDR3aa: CASSGTGRGSSGANVLTF
abundance: once; v_gene: TRBV18; d_gene: .; j_gene: TRBJ2-7; CDR3nt: TGTGCCAGCTCGGAGTCCTCCTACGAGCAGTACTTC; CDR3aa: CASSESSYEQYF
abundance: .; v_gene: TRBV10-3; d_gene: .; j_gene: TRBJ1-2; CDR3nt: TGTGCCATCAGTGAACAAACCACTACCAACCATGGCTACACCTTC; CDR3aa: CAISEQTTTNHGYTF
abundance: .; v_gene: TRBV27; d_gene: TRBD1; j_gene: TRBJ2-7; CDR3nt: TGTGCCAGCAGGGCCGTAGACAGGGGCCCTTACGAGCAGTACTTC; CDR3aa: CASRAVDRGPYEQYF
abundance: .; v_gene: TRBV3-1/TRBV3-2; d_gene: .; j_gene: TRBJ1-2; CDR3nt: TGTGCCAGCAGCCAAGACGACAGGCACTATGGCTACACCTTC; CDR3aa: CASSQDDRHYGYTF
abundance: .; v_gene: TRBV5-5; d_gene: .; j_gene: TRBJ2-7; CDR3nt: TGTGCCAGCAGCTTGATCAGCTCCTACGAGCAGTACTTC; CDR3aa: CASSLISSYEQYF
abundance: .; v_gene: TRBV5-1; d_gene: TRBD2; j_gene: TRBJ2-3; CDR3nt: TGCGCCAGCAGCTTGGCGGGGAAAGCGGGGGGCACAGATACGCAGTATTTT; CDR3aa: CASSLAGKAGGTDTQYF
abundance: .; v_gene: TRBV3-1/TRBV3-2; d_gene: TRBD1; j_gene: TRBJ1-3; CDR3nt: TGTGCCAGCCGGACGTTGGGACAGGGAGACACCATATATTTT; CDR3aa: CASRTLGQGDTIYF
abundance: .; v_gene: TRBV9; d_gene: TRBD1; j_gene: TRBJ1-5; CDR3nt: TGTGCCAGCACACAGGGGGCGTTCGATCAGCCCCAGCATTTT; CDR3aa: CASTQGAFDQPQHF
abundance: .; v_gene: TRBV4-1; d_gene: TRBD2; j_gene: TRBJ2-2; CDR3nt: TGCGCCAGCAGCCAAGGAGCGGGGGCGGTTACCGGGGAGCTGTTTTTT; CDR3aa: CASSQGAGAVTGELFF
abundance: .; v_gene: TRBV5-5; d_gene: TRBD1; j_gene: TRBJ2-2; CDR3nt: TGTGCCAGCAGCTTGGTGGGGCAGGGGGCCTTCACCGGGGAGCTGTTTTTT; CDR3aa: CASSLVGQGAFTGELFF
abundance: .; v_gene: TRBV19; d_gene: .; j_gene: TRBJ1-2; CDR3nt: TGTGCCAGTAGTGTTTGGGACATCCGGGCCGCCGGCTACACCTTC; CDR3aa: CASSVWDIRAAGYTF
abundance: .; v_gene: TRBV5-1; d_gene: .; j_gene: TRBJ2-1; CDR3nt: TGCGCCAGCAGCGCATCGTCGGGACTTTACTACAATGAGCAGTTCTTC; CDR3aa: CASSASSGLYYNEQFF
abundance: .; v_gene: TRBV5-4; d_gene: TRBD2; j_gene: TRBJ2-1; CDR3nt: TGTGCCAGCAGCTTGGGAACTAGCGGGGGATATGGAAATGAGCAGTTCTTC; CDR3aa: CASSLGTSGGYGNEQFF